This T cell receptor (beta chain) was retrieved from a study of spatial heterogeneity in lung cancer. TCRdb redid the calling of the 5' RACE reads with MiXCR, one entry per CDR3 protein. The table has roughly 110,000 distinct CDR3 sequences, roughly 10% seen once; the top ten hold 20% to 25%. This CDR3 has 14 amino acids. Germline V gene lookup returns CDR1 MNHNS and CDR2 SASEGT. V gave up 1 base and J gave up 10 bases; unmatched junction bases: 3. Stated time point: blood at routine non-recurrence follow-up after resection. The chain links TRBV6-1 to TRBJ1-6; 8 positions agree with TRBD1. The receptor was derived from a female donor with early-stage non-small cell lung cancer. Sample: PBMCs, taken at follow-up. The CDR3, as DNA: TGTGCCAGCAGTGAAGTTCACAGGGGGTCACCCCTCCACTTT. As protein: CASSEVHRGSPLHF.